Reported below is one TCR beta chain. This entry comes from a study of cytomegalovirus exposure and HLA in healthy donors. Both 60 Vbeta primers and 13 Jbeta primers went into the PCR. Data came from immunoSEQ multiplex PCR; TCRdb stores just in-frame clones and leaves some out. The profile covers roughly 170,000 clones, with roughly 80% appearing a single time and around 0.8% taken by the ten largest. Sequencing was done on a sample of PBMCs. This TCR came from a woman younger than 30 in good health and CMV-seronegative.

As DNA, the CDR3 is TGCGCCAGCAGCCGAGGAGGGAACCAAGAGACCCAGTACTTC. This gives the protein CASSRGGNQETQYF. The rearrangement joins TRBV4-3 to TRBJ2-5, with a tentative D call TRBD2 (6 bases). The V gene's germline CDR1 is LGHNA and CDR2 YSLEER. V lost 4 bases, J lost 0 bases, and 9 bases lay in between. This CDR3 spans 14 amino acids.